This T cell receptor (beta chain) was identified during a study of spatial heterogeneity in lung cancer. As concerns this clonotype: The antigen is unknown.

In the library, each TCR cDNA molecule bore its own unique molecular identifier. From the 5' RACE reads, TCRdb called clonotypes with MiXCR, one entry per CDR3 protein. The repertoire includes under 40,000 distinct CDR3 sequences, 5% to 6.5% of them detected once, and 25% sits in the top ten. This sample's time point: sample taken at primary tumor resection. The donor group consisted of around 66 patients who had untreated, early-stage non-small cell lung cancer. Sequencing was performed on whole RNA extracted from tumor and nontumor lung tissue, or from frozen PBMC, and the material was left unsorted. CDR3 size: 15 residues. The germline CDR1 and CDR2 sequences are SGHTA and FQGNSA. Trimming cost V 4 bases and J 9 bases; bases outside gene matches: 8. Notes on the study in general: Resection blood, more than follow-up blood, showed ubiquitous expanded tumor TCRs.

The chain recombines TRBV7-2 with TRBJ1-6; 8 bases map to TRBD1. The sequencing used PBMCs, collected at surgery. The source of this sequence is a female donor with early-stage non-small cell lung cancer. In DNA, the CDR3 is TGTGCCAGCAGCTCCGAGACAGGGGTTGGTTCACCCCTCCACTTT. Protein: CASSSETGVGSPLHF.